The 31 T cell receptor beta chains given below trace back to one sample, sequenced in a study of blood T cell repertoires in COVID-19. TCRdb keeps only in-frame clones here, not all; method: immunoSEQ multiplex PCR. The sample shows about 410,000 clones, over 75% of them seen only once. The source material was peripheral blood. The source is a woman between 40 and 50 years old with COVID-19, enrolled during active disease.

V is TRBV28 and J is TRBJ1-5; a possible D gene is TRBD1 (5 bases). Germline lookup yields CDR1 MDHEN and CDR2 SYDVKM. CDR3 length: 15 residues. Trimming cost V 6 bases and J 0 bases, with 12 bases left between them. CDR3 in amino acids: CASRHYRNSNQPQHF. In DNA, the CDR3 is TGTGCCAGCAGACACTACAGGAATAGCAATCAGCCCCAGCATTTT.

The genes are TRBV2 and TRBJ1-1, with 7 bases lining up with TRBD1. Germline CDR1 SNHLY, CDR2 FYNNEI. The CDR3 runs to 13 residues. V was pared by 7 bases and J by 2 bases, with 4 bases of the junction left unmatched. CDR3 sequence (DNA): TGTGCCAGCACCCGACAGGGTAACACTGAAGCTTTCTTT. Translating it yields CASTRQGNTEAFF. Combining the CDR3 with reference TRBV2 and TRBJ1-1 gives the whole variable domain EPEVTQTPSHQVTQMGQEVILRCVPISNHLYFYWYRQILGQKVEFLVSFYNNEISEKSEIFDDQFSVERPDGSNFTLKIRSTKLEDSAMYFCASTRQGNTEAFFGQGTRLTVV.

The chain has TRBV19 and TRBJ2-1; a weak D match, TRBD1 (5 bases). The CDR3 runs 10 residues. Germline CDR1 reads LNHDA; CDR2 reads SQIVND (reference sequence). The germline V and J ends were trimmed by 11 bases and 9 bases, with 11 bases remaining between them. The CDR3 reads CASGHREQFF. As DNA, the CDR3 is TGTGCCTCAGGACACCGTGAGCAGTTCTTC.

CDR3 bases: TGTGCCAGCAGCGTATTCCTAGGGCGGGGTGAAGCTTTCTTT. Translation gives CASSVFLGRGEAFF. The gene calls are TRBV9 and TRBJ1-1; no firm D call. Trimming left V 1 base short and J 7 bases short, with 14 bases between. This CDR3 is built from 14 residues. The germline gives CDR1 SGDLS, CDR2 YYNGEE.

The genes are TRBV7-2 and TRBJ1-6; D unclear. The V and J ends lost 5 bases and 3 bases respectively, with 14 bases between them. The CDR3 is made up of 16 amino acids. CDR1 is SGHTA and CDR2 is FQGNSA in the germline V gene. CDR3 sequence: CASSVMTGSYNSPLHF. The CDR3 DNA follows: TGTGCCAGCAGCGTTATGACTGGGAGCTATAATTCACCCCTCCACTTT.

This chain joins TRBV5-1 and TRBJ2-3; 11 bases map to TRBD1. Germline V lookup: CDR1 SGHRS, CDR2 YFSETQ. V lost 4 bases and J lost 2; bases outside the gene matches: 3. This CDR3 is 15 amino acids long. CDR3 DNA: TGCGCCAGCAGCGGACAGGGGGCCCTCACAGATACGCAGTATTTT. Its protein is CASSGQGALTDTQYF.

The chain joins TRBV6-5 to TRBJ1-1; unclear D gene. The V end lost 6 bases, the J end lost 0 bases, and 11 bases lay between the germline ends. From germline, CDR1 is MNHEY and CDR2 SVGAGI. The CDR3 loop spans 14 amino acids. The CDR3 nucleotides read TGTGCCAGCAGGGCAGTCGTTATGAACACTGAAGCTTTCTTT. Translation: CASRAVVMNTEAFF.

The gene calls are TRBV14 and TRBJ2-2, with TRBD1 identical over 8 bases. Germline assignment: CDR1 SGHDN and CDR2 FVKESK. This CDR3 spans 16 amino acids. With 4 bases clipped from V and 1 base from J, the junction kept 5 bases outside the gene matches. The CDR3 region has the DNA TGTGCCAGCAGCCGATCAGGGGGCGTGAACACCGGGGAGCTGTTTTTT. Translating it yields CASSRSGGVNTGELFF. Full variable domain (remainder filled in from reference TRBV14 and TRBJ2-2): EAGVTQFPSHSVIEKGQTVTLRCDPISGHDNLYWYRRVMGKEIKFLLHFVKESKQDESGMPNNRFLAERTGGTYSTLKVQPAELEDSGVYFCASSRSGGVNTGELFFGEGSRLTVL.

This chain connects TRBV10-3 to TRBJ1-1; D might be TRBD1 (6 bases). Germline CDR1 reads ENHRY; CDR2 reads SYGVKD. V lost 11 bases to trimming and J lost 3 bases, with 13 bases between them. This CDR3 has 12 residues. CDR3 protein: CASGDGHTEAFF. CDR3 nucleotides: TGTGCCTCAGGGGACGGACACACTGAAGCTTTCTTT.

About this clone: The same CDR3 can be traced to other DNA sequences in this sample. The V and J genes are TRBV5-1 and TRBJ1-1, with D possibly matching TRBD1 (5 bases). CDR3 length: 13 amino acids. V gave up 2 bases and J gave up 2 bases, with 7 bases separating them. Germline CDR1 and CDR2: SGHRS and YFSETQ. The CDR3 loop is CASSFDRNTEAFF. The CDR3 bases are TGCGCCAGCAGCTTTGACAGAAACACTGAAGCTTTCTTT.

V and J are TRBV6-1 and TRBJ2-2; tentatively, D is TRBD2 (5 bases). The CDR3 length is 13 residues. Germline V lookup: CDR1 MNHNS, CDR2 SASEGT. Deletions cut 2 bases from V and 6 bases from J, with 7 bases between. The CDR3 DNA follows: TGTGCCAGCAGTGAAAAGGGAGCCGGGGAGCTGTTTTTT. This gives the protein CASSEKGAGELFF.

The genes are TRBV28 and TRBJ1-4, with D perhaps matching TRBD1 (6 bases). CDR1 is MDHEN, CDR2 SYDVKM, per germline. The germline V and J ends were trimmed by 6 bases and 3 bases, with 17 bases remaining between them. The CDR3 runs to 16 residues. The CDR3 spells CASSSSGVPPNEKLFF. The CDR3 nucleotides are TGTGCCAGCAGCTCCTCAGGGGTACCGCCTAATGAAAAACTGTTTTTT.

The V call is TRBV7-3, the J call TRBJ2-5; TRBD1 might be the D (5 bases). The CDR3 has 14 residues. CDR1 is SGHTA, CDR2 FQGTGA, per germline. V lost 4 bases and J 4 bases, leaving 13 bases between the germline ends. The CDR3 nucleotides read TGTGCCAGCAGCTCTACGTCAGGGATAGAGACCCAGTACTTC. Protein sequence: CASSSTSGIETQYF. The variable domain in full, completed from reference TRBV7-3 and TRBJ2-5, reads GAGVSQTPSNKVTEKGKYVELRCDPISGHTALYWYRQSLGQGPEFLIYFQGTGAADDSGLPNDRFFAVRPEGSVSTLKIQRTERGDSAVYLCASSSTSGIETQYFGPGTRLLVL.

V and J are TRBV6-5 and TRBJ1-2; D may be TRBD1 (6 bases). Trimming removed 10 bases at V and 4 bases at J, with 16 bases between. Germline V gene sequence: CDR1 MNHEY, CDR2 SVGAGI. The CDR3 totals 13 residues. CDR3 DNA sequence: TGTGCCACCACCAATGGGGGGGCCTATGGCTACACCTTC. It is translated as CATTNGGAYGYTF.

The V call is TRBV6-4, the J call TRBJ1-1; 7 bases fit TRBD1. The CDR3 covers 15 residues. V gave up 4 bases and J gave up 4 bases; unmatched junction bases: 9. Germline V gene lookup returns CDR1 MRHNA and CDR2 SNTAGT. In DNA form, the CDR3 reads TGTGCCAGCAGTGCCGAACCACAGGGGCTCACTGAAGCTTTCTTT. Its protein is CASSAEPQGLTEAFF.

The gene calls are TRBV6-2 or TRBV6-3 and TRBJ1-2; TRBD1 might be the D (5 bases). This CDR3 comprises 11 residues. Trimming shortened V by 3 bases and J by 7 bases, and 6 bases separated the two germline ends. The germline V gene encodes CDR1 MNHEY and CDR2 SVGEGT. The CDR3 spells CASSYGAGYTF. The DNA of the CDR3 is TGTGCCAGCAGTTATGGGGCTGGCTACACCTTC.

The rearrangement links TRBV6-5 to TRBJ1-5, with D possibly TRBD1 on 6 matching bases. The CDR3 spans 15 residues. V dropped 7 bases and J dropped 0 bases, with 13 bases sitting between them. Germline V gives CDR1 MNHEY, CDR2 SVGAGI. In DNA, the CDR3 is TGTGCCAGCAATATCATACAGGGTAGCAATCAGCCCCAGCATTTT. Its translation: CASNIIQGSNQPQHF.

CDR3 in amino acids: CASHSRTGGNNEQFF. Here the CDR3 DNA reads TGTGCCAGTCATAGTCGGACAGGGGGGAACAATGAGCAGTTCTTC. The rearrangement uses TRBV6-6 and TRBJ2-1; 10 bases fit TRBD1. The CDR3 has 15 amino acids. Germline V lookup: CDR1 MNHNY, CDR2 SVGAGI (reference sequence). V lost 9 bases to trimming and J lost 5 bases; unmatched junction nucleotides: 10.

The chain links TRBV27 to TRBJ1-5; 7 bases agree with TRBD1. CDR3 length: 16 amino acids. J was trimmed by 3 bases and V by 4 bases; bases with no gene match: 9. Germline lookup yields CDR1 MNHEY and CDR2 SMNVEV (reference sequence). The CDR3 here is CASSSGRGSINQPQHF. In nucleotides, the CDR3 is TGTGCCAGCAGTTCCGGCAGGGGGAGTATCAATCAGCCCCAGCATTTT.

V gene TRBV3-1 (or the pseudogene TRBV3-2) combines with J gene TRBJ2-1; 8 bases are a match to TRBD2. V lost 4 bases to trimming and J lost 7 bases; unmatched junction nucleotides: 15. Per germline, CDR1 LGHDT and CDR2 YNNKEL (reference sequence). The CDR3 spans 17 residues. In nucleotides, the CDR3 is TGTGCCAGCAGCCCCCAGTCCAGCGGGGGCCCCCTGAATGAGCAGTTCTTC. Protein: CASSPQSSGGPLNEQFF.

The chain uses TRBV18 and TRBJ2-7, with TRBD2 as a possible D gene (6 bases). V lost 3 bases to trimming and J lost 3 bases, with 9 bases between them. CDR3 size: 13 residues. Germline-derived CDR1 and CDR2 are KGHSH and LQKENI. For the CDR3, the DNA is TGTGCCAGCTCACCCCTGGGGGGCTACGAGCAGTACTTC. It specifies CASSPLGGYEQYF.

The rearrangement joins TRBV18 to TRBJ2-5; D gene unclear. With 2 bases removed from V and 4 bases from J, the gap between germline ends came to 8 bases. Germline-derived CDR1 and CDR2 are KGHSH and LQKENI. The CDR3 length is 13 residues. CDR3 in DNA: TGTGCCAGCTCACCAGGCCAAAGAGAGACCCAGTACTTC. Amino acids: CASSPGQRETQYF.

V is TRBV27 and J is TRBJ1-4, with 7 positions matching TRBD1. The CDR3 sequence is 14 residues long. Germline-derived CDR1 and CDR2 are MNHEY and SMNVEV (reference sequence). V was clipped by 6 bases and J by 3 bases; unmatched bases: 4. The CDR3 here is CASRDGTANEKLFF. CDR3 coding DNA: TGTGCCAGCAGGGACGGGACAGCTAATGAAAAACTGTTTTTT.

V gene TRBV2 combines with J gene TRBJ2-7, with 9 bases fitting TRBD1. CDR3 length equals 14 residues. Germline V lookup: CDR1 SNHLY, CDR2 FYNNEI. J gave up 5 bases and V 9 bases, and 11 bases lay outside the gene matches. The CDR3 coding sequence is TGTGCCAGTTCGGGACAGGGAAGGATAGACGAGCAGTACTTC. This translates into CASSGQGRIDEQYF.

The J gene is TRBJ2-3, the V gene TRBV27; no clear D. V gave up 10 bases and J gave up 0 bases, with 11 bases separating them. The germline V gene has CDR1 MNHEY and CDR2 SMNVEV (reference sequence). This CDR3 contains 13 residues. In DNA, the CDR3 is TGTGCCACCACGAGAACTAGCACAGATACGCAGTATTTT. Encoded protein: CATTRTSTDTQYF.

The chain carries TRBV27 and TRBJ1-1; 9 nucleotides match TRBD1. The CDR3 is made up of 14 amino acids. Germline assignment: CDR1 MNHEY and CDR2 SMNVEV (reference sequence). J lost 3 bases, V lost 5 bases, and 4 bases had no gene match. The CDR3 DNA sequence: TGTGCCAGCAGTACCGGGACAGGGTACACTGAAGCTTTCTTT. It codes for CASSTGTGYTEAFF.

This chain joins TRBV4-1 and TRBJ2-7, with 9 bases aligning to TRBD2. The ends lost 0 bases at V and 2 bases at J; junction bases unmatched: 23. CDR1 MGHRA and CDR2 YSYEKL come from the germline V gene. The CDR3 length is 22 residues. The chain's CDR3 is CASSQDPFRGAGGLRIPYEQYF. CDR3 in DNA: TGCGCCAGCAGCCAAGATCCCTTTAGGGGAGCGGGAGGACTTCGTATCCCCTACGAGCAGTACTTC.

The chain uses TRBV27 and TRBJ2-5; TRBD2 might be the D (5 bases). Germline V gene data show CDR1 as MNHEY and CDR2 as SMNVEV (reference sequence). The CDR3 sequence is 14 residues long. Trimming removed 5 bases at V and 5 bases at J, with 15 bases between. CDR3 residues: CASSPRSGWETQYF. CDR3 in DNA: TGTGCCAGCAGTCCCCGGTCGGGGTGGGAGACCCAGTACTTC.

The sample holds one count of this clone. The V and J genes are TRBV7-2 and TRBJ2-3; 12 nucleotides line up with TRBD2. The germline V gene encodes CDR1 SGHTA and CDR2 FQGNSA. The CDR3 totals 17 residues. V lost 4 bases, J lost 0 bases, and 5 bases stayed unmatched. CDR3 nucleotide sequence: TGTGCCAGCAGCTCTTGGACTAGCGGGGTGAGCACAGATACGCAGTATTTT. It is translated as CASSSWTSGVSTDTQYF.

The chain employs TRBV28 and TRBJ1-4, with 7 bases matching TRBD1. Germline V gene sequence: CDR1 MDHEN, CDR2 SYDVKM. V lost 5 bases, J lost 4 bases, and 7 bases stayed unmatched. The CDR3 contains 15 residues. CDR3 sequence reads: CASSTLGTVNEKLFF. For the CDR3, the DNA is TGTGCCAGCAGTACCCTGGGGACAGTTAATGAAAAACTGTTTTTT. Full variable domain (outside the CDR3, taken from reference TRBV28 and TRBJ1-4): DVKVTQSSRYLVKRTGEKVFLECVQDMDHENMFWYRQDPGLGLRLIYFSYDVKMKEKGDIPEGYSVSREKKERFSLILESASTNQTSMYLCASSTLGTVNEKLFFGSGTQLSVL.

Here the CDR3 DNA reads TGTGCCAGCAGCTTAAACACAGGGACCCTCCACTTT. Protein product: CASSLNTGTLHF. The chain has TRBV7-2 and TRBJ1-6; a weak D match, TRBD1 (6 bases). Trimming left V 2 bases short and J 14 bases short, with 10 bases between. Germline CDR1 SGHTA, CDR2 FQGNSA. This CDR3 contains 12 residues.